The next 27 T cell receptor beta chains were all read from a single sample in a study of CD8+ T cells in alopecia areata. Treatment of the sample: oral pan-JAK inhibitor, 5-10 mg twice daily. Investigators isolated RNA and reverse transcribed it into cDNA to act as the sequencing template. The table came from immunoSEQ multiplex PCR; TCRdb's copy has only in-frame clones and leaves some out. The sample holds a few hundred thousand clones, around two fifths seen once. Material: CD4+ T cells sorted from blood, obtained around week 31, from a patient treated with tofacitinib. The source is a human donor with alopecia areata.

This clone was seen a handful of times. The chain is built from TRBV29-1 and TRBJ1-2; 8 nucleotides line up with TRBD1. The CDR3 runs to 15 residues. V dropped 6 bases and J dropped 8; count of bases not matched to a gene: 17. Germline loops: CDR1 SQVTM, CDR2 ANQGSEA. This CDR3 reads CSVLIRTGTGSGYTF. The CDR3 DNA reads as TGCAGCGTCCTAATAAGGACCGGGACAGGTTCCGGCTACACCTTC.

The V and J genes are TRBV6-1 and TRBJ1-4, with a weak D call TRBD1 (5 bases). The CDR3 spans 16 residues. V was pared by 1 base and J by 2 bases, with 11 bases between. The V gene's germline CDR1 is MNHNS and CDR2 SASEGT. The CDR3 sequence: CASSEVAGRTNEKLFF. The CDR3 nucleotides are TGTGCCAGCAGTGAAGTGGCAGGGAGGACTAATGAAAAACTGTTTTTT.

The chain links TRBV9 to TRBJ1-2; D not resolved. The CDR3 has 13 amino acids. The germline V gene has CDR1 SGDLS and CDR2 YYNGEE. The V and J ends lost 4 bases and 0 bases respectively, with 7 bases between them. The CDR3 loop reads CASSSLANYGYTF. CDR3 coding DNA: TGTGCCAGCAGCTCCTTAGCTAACTATGGCTACACCTTC.

This chain links TRBV29-1 with TRBJ1-2; D possibly corresponds to TRBD1 (5 bases). Per germline, CDR1 SQVTM and CDR2 ANQGSEA. Trimming removed 3 bases at V and 7 bases at J, with 9 bases between. The CDR3 totals 11 residues. The CDR3 DNA reads as TGCAGCGTTGATGAGGGGTCTGGCTACACCTTC. Translation gives CSVDEGSGYTF.

The genes are TRBV2 and TRBJ2-7; D remains unclear. Trimming cost V 0 bases and J 5 bases, with 11 bases left between them. This CDR3 has 14 residues. CDR1 is SNHLY and CDR2 is FYNNEI in the germline V gene. Here the CDR3 reads CASSEAGIRHEQYF. Here the CDR3 DNA reads TGTGCCAGCAGTGAAGCGGGGATTAGGCACGAGCAGTACTTC.

This clone was counted a few times. V and J are TRBV18 and TRBJ2-1, with 7 positions matching TRBD1. Per germline, CDR1 KGHSH and CDR2 LQKENI. With 2 bases clipped from V and 4 bases from J, the junction kept 2 bases outside the gene matches. CDR3 length equals 14 residues. This CDR3 reads CASSPGDSYNEQFF. CDR3 bases: TGTGCCAGCTCACCAGGGGACAGTTACAATGAGCAGTTCTTC.

The sample holds a few counts of this clone. CDR3 protein: CASSVDPGRSEKLFF. CDR3 bases: TGTGCCAGCAGCGTAGATCCCGGGCGGAGTGAAAAACTGTTTTTT. The chain couples TRBV9 to TRBJ1-4; D is unclear. Germline V lookup: CDR1 SGDLS, CDR2 YYNGEE. Between the trimmed V and J ends, which lost 0 bases and 7 bases, there was a span of 13 bases. This CDR3 region has 15 residues.

This clone was recorded a few times. V gene TRBV2 combines with J gene TRBJ2-3; D is uncertain. Trimming shortened V by 4 bases and J by 2 bases, and 7 bases separated the two germline ends. CDR3 length: 13 amino acids. Per germline, CDR1 SNHLY and CDR2 FYNNEI. As DNA, the CDR3 is TGTGCCAGCAGTGTAACCTTCACAGATACGCAGTATTTT. It is translated as CASSVTFTDTQYF. Combining the CDR3 with reference TRBV2 and TRBJ2-3 gives the whole variable domain EPEVTQTPSHQVTQMGQEVILRCVPISNHLYFYWYRQILGQKVEFLVSFYNNEISEKSEIFDDQFSVERPDGSNFTLKIRSTKLEDSAMYFCASSVTFTDTQYFGPGTRLTVL.

The CDR3 nucleotides read TGTGCCAGCAGCCCACAGGGTAATCAGCCCCAGCATTTT. This codes for CASSPQGNQPQHF. The chain carries TRBV11-2 and TRBJ1-5; tentatively, D is TRBD1 (6 bases). The CDR3 consists of 13 residues. Germline V gives CDR1 SGHAT, CDR2 FQNNGV. V was cut by 5 bases and J by 4 bases, with 9 bases left in between.

The chain employs TRBV11-2 and TRBJ1-4; maybe TRBD1 (5 bases). The V and J ends lost 3 bases and 6 bases respectively, with 11 bases between them. Germline values: CDR1 SGHAT, CDR2 FQNNGV. CDR3 length equals 14 residues. The CDR3 nucleotides read TGTGCCAGCAGCTTGATCAGGGCGCATGAAAAACTGTTTTTT. Protein sequence: CASSLIRAHEKLFF.

This clone showed up just a few times. The CDR3 DNA reads TGTGCCAGCAGCTTGGGGACTAGCGGGAGGCACGAGCAGTACTTC. Translated: CASSLGTSGRHEQYF. V gene TRBV7-9 combines with J gene TRBJ2-7, with 15 bases aligning to TRBD2. CDR3 size: 15 residues. The junction had 2 bases not matched to a gene; V was cut back by 3 bases and J by 5 bases. Germline CDR1 reads SEHNR; CDR2 reads FQNEAQ (reference sequence). Combining the CDR3 with reference TRBV7-9 and TRBJ2-7 gives the whole variable domain DTGVSQNPRHKITKRGQNVTFRCDPISEHNRLYWYRQTLGQGPEFLTYFQNEAQLEKSRLLSDRFSAERPKGSFSTLEIQRTEQGDSAMYLCASSLGTSGRHEQYFGPGTRLTVT.

This clone was detected a few times. The chain joins TRBV5-6 to TRBJ1-6; 8 positions agree with TRBD1. V lost 1 base, J lost 10 bases, and 7 bases stayed unmatched. Germline V gene lookup returns CDR1 SGHDT and CDR2 YYEEEE. The CDR3 is made up of 15 amino acids. CDR3 sequence (DNA): TGTGCCAGCAGCTTGCAGGACAGGGACACCTCACCCCTCCACTTT. Its protein is CASSLQDRDTSPLHF.

The V call is TRBV29-1, the J call TRBJ2-7; 7 positions agree with TRBD1. Trimming removed 5 bases from V and 3 bases from J; junction bases left unmatched: 4. This CDR3 is built from 12 residues. Germline CDR1 is SQVTM and CDR2 is ANQGSEA. Here the CDR3 DNA reads TGCAGCGTTCTCCGGGACAGCTACGAGCAGTACTTC. Translating it yields CSVLRDSYEQYF.

The gene calls are TRBV6-5 and TRBJ1-5; D unresolved. The CDR3 contains 15 residues. The V gene lost 6 bases and the J gene lost 2 bases, with 14 bases spanning the gap. Germline values: CDR1 MNHEY, CDR2 SVGAGI. CDR3 region: CASSPTYSGNQPQHF. CDR3 in DNA: TGTGCCAGCAGCCCAACCTATAGCGGCAATCAGCCCCAGCATTTT.

This clone has only a few counts. This sequence joins TRBV2 and TRBJ1-5; possible D gene TRBD1, 6 bases. Trimming cost V 6 bases and J 7 bases, with 10 bases left between them. CDR1 and CDR2 (germline): SNHLY, FYNNEI. This CDR3 contains 12 residues. Here the CDR3 reads CASRAGAQPQHF. In DNA form, the CDR3 reads TGTGCCAGCAGGGCAGGGGCACAGCCCCAGCATTTT.

The J gene is TRBJ1-1, the V gene TRBV2; D is unclear. V was trimmed by 5 bases and J by 0 bases, leaving 7 bases between them. The CDR3 spans 13 residues. Germline values: CDR1 SNHLY, CDR2 FYNNEI. DNA of the CDR3: TGTGCCAGCAGTAAGCTCATGAACACTGAAGCTTTCTTT. It translates to CASSKLMNTEAFF.

The chain couples TRBV4-1 to TRBJ1-6; D gene ambiguous. The CDR3 covers 12 residues. The ends were cut back, 1 base at V and 11 bases at J, with 6 bases in the middle. CDR1 and CDR2 from the germline V gene are MGHRA and YSYEKL. CDR3 coding DNA: TGCGCCAGCAGCCAAGTGGGCCCACCCCTCCACTTT. The encoded protein is CASSQVGPPLHF.

The chain carries TRBV15 and TRBJ2-7; no clear D gene. CDR3 size: 14 residues. V was clipped by 0 bases and J by 6 bases, with 12 bases between them. The germline gives CDR1 LNHNV, CDR2 YYDKDF (reference sequence). CDR3 coding DNA: TGTGCCACCAGCAGAGAACCCTCCGCCCGCGAGCAGTACTTC. Translation: CATSREPSAREQYF.

A word on this clone: One end of the junction fails to match germline, which may point to a read error. The V gene is TRBV9, the J gene TRBJ2-7; D might be TRBD1 (5 bases). The germline CDR1 and CDR2 sequences are SGDLS and YYNGEE. This CDR3 has 15 amino acids. CDR3 nucleotides: TGTGCCAGCGGCGTAGCCGAGACAGCGAGCTACGAGCAGTACTTC. Amino acid sequence: CASGVAETASYEQYF.

The rearrangement uses TRBV7-2 and TRBJ2-5; no clear D gene. The CDR3 runs to 13 residues. CDR1 is SGHTA and CDR2 is FQGNSA in the germline V gene. The V and J ends lost 4 bases and 4 bases respectively, with 10 bases between them. The CDR3, as DNA: TGTGCCAGCAGCTACCGGGTGGGAGAGACCCAGTACTTC. This sequence encodes CASSYRVGETQYF.

The genes are TRBV2 and TRBJ2-3, with 7 bases matching TRBD1. The V and J ends lost 2 bases and 3 bases, in that order; junction bases with no gene match: 2. Germline V gives CDR1 SNHLY, CDR2 FYNNEI. The CDR3 is made up of 14 amino acids. In nucleotides, the CDR3 is TGTGCCAGCAGTGAAAACAGGGGAACAGATACGCAGTATTTT. As protein: CASSENRGTDTQYF.

This clone was seen a handful of times. DNA of the CDR3: TGCGCCAGCAGCTTAGGGACAGAGACAGATACGCAGTATTTT. This gives the protein CASSLGTETDTQYF. The rearrangement joins TRBV5-1 to TRBJ2-3; 7 bases agree with TRBD1. The CDR3 sequence is 14 residues long. The J segment lost 3 bases and the V segment lost 2 bases, leaving 3 bases of the junction unmatched. Germline V lookup: CDR1 SGHRS, CDR2 YFSETQ.

This sequence joins TRBV7-9 and TRBJ1-1; D perhaps matches TRBD1 (5 bases). The V gene's germline CDR1 is SEHNR and CDR2 FQNEAQ (reference sequence). The CDR3 contains 16 residues. The V end lost 2 bases, the J end lost 11 bases, and 24 bases lay between the germline ends. The CDR3 nucleotides are TGTGCCAGCAGCTTATTGTTCGGGGCTATTCAATGGTATGCTTTCTTT. This sequence encodes CASSLLFGAIQWYAFF. The full variable domain, with the rest looked up from reference TRBV7-9 and TRBJ1-1, is DTGVSQNPRHKITKRGQNVTFRCDPISEHNRLYWYRQTLGQGPEFLTYFQNEAQLEKSRLLSDRFSAERPKGSFSTLEIQRTEQGDSAMYLCASSLLFGAIQWYAFFGQGTRLTVV.

This chain uses TRBV11-2 with TRBJ2-5; D remains unclear. V shed 2 bases and J shed 3 bases, with 7 bases lying between them. The CDR3 is 13 residues long. Germline CDR1 is SGHAT and CDR2 is FQNNGV. In DNA, the CDR3 is TGTGCCAGCAGCTTAAGGGATGAAGAGACCCAGTACTTC. Translation gives CASSLRDEETQYF.

The rearrangement uses TRBV5-1 and TRBJ1-4; D gene ambiguous. The germline V gene has CDR1 SGHRS and CDR2 YFSETQ. The V end lost 1 base, the J end lost 7 bases, and 5 bases lay between the germline ends. CDR3 size: 12 residues. Here the CDR3 DNA reads TGCGCCAGCAGCTTGCACGGTGAAAAACTGTTTTTT. Its translation: CASSLHGEKLFF.

The chain joins TRBV2 to TRBJ1-1; D not certain. The V end was cut by 2 bases, the J end by 9 bases, with 13 bases between. The CDR3 is made up of 13 amino acids. CDR1 and CDR2 (germline): SNHLY, FYNNEI. In DNA form, the CDR3 reads TGTGCCAGCAGTGAATTCAGAGAACAACAAGCTTTCTTT. The encoded protein is CASSEFREQQAFF. Filled out from reference TRBV2 and TRBJ1-1, the complete variable domain reads EPEVTQTPSHQVTQMGQEVILRCVPISNHLYFYWYRQILGQKVEFLVSFYNNEISEKSEIFDDQFSVERPDGSNFTLKIRSTKLEDSAMYFCASSEFREQQAFFGQGTRLTVV.

This clone has ten or more counts. The chain has TRBV29-1 and TRBJ2-1; D unclear. The V end was cut by 1 base, the J end by 6 bases, with 13 bases between. CDR1 is SQVTM, CDR2 ANQGSEA, per germline. The CDR3 extends over 14 amino acids. The CDR3 sequence: CSVEVDLVGNEQFF. In DNA, the CDR3 is TGCAGCGTTGAAGTGGACCTAGTCGGCAATGAGCAGTTCTTC.